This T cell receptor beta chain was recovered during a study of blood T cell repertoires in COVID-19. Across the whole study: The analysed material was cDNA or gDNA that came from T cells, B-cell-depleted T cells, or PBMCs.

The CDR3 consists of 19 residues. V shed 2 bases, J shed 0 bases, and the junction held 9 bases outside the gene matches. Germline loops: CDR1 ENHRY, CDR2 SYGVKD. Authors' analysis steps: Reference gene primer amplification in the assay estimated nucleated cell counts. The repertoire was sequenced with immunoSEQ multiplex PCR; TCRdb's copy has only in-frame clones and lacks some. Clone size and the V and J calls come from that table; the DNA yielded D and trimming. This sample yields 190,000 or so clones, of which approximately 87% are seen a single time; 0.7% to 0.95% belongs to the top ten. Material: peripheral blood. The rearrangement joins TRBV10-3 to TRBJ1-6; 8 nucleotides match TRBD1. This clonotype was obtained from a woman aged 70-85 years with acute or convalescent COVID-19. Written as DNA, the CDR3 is TGTGCCATCAGTGAGCCTTTGGGGACAGGTGCCTCCTATAATTCACCCCTCCACTTT. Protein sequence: CAISEPLGTGASYNSPLHF.